The 13 T cell receptor beta chains below come from one sample, sequenced in a study of T-cell memory formation after mild COVID-19. MiXCR was run by TCRdb on the 5' RACE reads, yielding one entry per CDR3 protein. This sample carries some 120,000 distinct CDR3 sequences, over 15% of them seen once, and the ten largest clones take roughly 5.2%. What was sequenced was PBMCs or a T cell subset sorted from them (not recorded which). These receptors originate from a man between 18 and 35 years old who had mild COVID-19 (a few samples of this study predate the infection). Cell type and time point are not known.

Only a few counts were recorded for this clonotype. V gene TRBV7-2 combines with J gene TRBJ2-1, with 8 bases matching TRBD2. This CDR3 region has 17 residues. V lost 5 bases, J lost 0 bases, and 9 bases stayed unmatched. Germline values: CDR1 SGHTA, CDR2 FQGNSA. The CDR3 DNA sequence: TGTGCCAGCAGCCCACTTTTAGCGGGGAGCTCCTACAATGAGCAGTTCTTC. It codes for CASSPLLAGSSYNEQFF.

This clonotype has only a few counts. The chain carries TRBV29-1 and TRBJ2-2, with D possibly TRBD2 on 5 matching bases. V was clipped by 7 bases and J by 5 bases, with 20 bases between them. The CDR3 is made up of 15 amino acids. Germline lookup yields CDR1 SQVTM and CDR2 ANQGSEA. CDR3 region: CSAAEGASKTGELFF. CDR3 nucleotide sequence: TGCAGCGCTGCTGAGGGCGCGAGTAAGACCGGGGAGCTGTTTTTT.

In this sample, this clonotype turned up a few times. V and J are TRBV5-1 and TRBJ2-5; weak D call: TRBD2 (6 bases). Germline V lookup: CDR1 SGHRS, CDR2 YFSETQ. The CDR3 runs 13 residues. V shed 6 bases and J shed 2 bases, with 11 bases lying between them. For the CDR3, the DNA is TGCGCCAGCAACGCCGGGGGACAAGAGACCCAGTACTTC. This gives the protein CASNAGGQETQYF.

This clonotype was seen a handful of times. The V call is TRBV5-5, the J call TRBJ2-2, with a weak D call TRBD2 (6 bases). Germline CDR1 SGHKS, CDR2 YYEKEE (reference sequence). The CDR3 length is 17 residues. V was cut by 0 bases and J by 0 bases, with 12 bases left in between. This CDR3 is CASSLAGGFANTGELFF. As DNA, the CDR3 is TGTGCCAGCAGCTTGGCCGGGGGATTCGCGAACACCGGGGAGCTGTTTTTT.

This clonotype was seen a few times. The V call is TRBV11-1, the J call TRBJ2-1; TRBD1 might be the D (5 bases). This CDR3 has 12 residues. In germline, CDR1 is SGHAT, CDR2 FQDESV (reference sequence). Trimming cost V 3 bases and J 9 bases, with 9 bases left between them. The CDR3 sequence: CASSLDISEQFF. The CDR3 DNA reads TGTGCCAGCAGCTTGGACATTAGTGAGCAGTTCTTC.

This clonotype was counted only a few times. The CDR3 protein is CASSFHPGQGTYEQYF. The CDR3 DNA is TGCGCCAGCAGCTTTCATCCGGGACAGGGGACCTACGAGCAGTACTTC. This chain connects TRBV5-1 to TRBJ2-7, with 10 bases aligning to TRBD1. J gave up 2 bases and V 2 bases, and 7 bases lay outside the gene matches. CDR1 SGHRS and CDR2 YFSETQ come from the germline V gene. The CDR3 has 16 amino acids.

The rearrangement links TRBV2 to TRBJ2-7; 12 bases match TRBD2. In germline, CDR1 is SNHLY, CDR2 FYNNEI. The V segment lost 9 bases and the J segment 4 bases; nucleotides outside the gene matches: 4. The CDR3 has 13 amino acids. CDR3 in DNA: TGTGCCAGTTCTAGCGGGGGGGCATACGAGCAGTACGTC. It encodes CASSSGGAYEQYV.

This clonotype was observed many times. This chain joins TRBV6-5 and TRBJ1-4; D is possibly TRBD1 (6 bases). Germline lookup yields CDR1 MNHEY and CDR2 SVGAGI. CDR3 length: 16 amino acids. Trimming took off 6 bases at V and 7 bases at J, with 21 bases between the two ends. In DNA form, the CDR3 reads TGTGCCAGCAGCCGCGACAGGCCCAGACTCGGTGAAAAACTGTTTTTT. It specifies CASSRDRPRLGEKLFF.

The chain has TRBV4-2 and TRBJ2-5, with D perhaps matching TRBD2 (6 bases). V lost 0 bases and J 3 bases, leaving 14 bases between the germline ends. The length of the CDR3 is 16 residues. Germline assignment: CDR1 LGHNA and CDR2 YNFKEQ. CDR3 sequence (DNA): TGTGCCAGCAGCCAAGATCCGGGACGCGGGGAAGAGACCCAGTACTTC. The encoded protein is CASSQDPGRGEETQYF.

There are a few counts of this clonotype. The gene calls are TRBV7-9 and TRBJ2-7; the D gene is possibly TRBD1 (5 bases). The germline CDR1 and CDR2 sequences are SEHNR and FQNEAQ (reference sequence). This CDR3 is 17 amino acids long. V lost 5 bases to trimming and J lost 1 base, with 21 bases between them. The CDR3 spells CASSKSGDSLTSYEQYF. The CDR3 region has the DNA TGTGCCAGCAGCAAATCCGGAGACAGTCTCACTTCCTACGAGCAGTACTTC.

This clonotype showed up just a few times. The chain links TRBV25-1 to TRBJ2-3; D ambiguous. V was pared by 3 bases and J by 2 bases, with 9 bases between. This CDR3 region has 14 residues. Germline lookup yields CDR1 MGHDK and CDR2 SYGVNS. CDR3 nucleotides: TGTGCCAGCAGTGAGAGAGTCGACACAGATACGCAGTATTTT. This codes for CASSERVDTDTQYF.

This CDR3 reads CASSPDGFAEAFF. DNA of the CDR3: TGTGCCAGTAGTCCGGACGGGTTCGCTGAAGCTTTCTTT. This chain connects TRBV19 to TRBJ1-1; D gene uncertain. The ends were cut back, 5 bases at V and 6 bases at J, with 13 bases in the middle. CDR3 length: 13 amino acids. From germline, CDR1 is LNHDA and CDR2 SQIVND (reference sequence).

The chain carries TRBV9 and TRBJ2-3; D remains ambiguous. Per the germline V gene, CDR1 is SGDLS and CDR2 is YYNGEE. Trimming shortened V by 3 bases and J by 0 bases, and 17 bases separated the two germline ends. The CDR3 has 17 residues. Here the CDR3 reads CASSATYYETSTDTQYF. The CDR3 region has the DNA TGTGCCAGCAGCGCAACTTACTATGAAACTAGCACAGATACGCAGTATTTT.